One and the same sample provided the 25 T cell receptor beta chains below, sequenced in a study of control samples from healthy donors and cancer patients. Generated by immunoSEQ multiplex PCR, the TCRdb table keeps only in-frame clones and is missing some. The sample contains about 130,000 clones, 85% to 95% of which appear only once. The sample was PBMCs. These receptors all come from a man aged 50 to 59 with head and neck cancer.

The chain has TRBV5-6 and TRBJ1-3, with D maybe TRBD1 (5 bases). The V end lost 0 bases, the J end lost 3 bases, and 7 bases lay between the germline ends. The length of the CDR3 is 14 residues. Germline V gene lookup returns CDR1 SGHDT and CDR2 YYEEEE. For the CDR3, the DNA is TGTGCCAGCAGCTTGGAGACAGTTGGAAACACCATATATTTT. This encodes CASSLETVGNTIYF.

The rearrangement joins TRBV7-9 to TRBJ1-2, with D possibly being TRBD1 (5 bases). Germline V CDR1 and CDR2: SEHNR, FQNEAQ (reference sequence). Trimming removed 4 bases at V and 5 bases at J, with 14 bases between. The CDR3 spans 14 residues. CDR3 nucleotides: TGTGCCAGCAGCTCCCCGGGAGGGGCATATGGCTACACCTTC. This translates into CASSSPGGAYGYTF.

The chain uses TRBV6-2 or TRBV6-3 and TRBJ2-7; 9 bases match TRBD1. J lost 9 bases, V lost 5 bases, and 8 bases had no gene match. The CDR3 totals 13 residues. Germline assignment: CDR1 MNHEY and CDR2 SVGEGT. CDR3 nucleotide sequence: TGTGCCAGCAGTGTAGGGACAGGGTCATGGCAGTACTTC. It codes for CASSVGTGSWQYF.

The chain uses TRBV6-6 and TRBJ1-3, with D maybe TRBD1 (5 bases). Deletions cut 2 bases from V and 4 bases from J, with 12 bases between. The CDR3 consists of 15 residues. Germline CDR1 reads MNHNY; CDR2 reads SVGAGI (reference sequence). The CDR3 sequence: CASSYGASVGNTIYF. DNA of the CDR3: TGTGCCAGCAGTTACGGGGCTTCCGTCGGAAACACCATATATTTT.

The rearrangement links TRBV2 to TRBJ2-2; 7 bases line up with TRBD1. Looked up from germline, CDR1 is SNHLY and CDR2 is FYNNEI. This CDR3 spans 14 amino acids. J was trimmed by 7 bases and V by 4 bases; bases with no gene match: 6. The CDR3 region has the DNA TGTGCCAGCAGTGTCATCAGGGGGATCGGGGAGCTGTTTTTT. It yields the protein CASSVIRGIGELFF.

CDR3 coding DNA: TGCGCCAGCAGTGAGTCAGGGACAGGGGCCTACGAGCAGTACTTC. Amino acid sequence: CASSESGTGAYEQYF. V is TRBV10-2 and J is TRBJ2-7, with 10 bases fitting TRBD1. The CDR3 is 15 residues long. The germline gives CDR1 WSHSY, CDR2 SAAADI. Losses at the gene ends were 0 bases for V and 2 bases for J; bases not matched to a gene: 1.

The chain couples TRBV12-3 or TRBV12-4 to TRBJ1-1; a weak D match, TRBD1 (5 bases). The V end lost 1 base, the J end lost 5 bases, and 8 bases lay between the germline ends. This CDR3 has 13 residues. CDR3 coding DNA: TGTGCCAGCAGTTTAGGGGGGAGGACTGAAGCTTTCTTT. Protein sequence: CASSLGGRTEAFF.

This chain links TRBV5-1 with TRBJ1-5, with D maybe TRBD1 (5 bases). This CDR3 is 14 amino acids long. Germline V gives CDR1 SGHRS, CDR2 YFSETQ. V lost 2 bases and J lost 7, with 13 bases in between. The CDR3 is CASSLGGTGQPQHF. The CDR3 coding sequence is TGCGCCAGCAGCTTAGGAGGGACGGGCCAGCCCCAGCATTTT.

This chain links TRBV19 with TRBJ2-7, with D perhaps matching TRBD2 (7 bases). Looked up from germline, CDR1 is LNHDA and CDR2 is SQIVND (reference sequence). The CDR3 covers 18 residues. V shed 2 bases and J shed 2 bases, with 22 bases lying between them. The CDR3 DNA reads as TGTGCCAGTAGTATACCCTCTCGATGGGCGGGGGCAACCTACGAGCAGTACTTC. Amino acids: CASSIPSRWAGATYEQYF. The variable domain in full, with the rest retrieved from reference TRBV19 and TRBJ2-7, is DGGITQSPKYLFRKEGQNVTLSCEQNLNHDAMYWYRQDPGQGLRLIYYSQIVNDFQKGDIAEGYSVSREKKESFPLTVTSAQKNPTAFYLCASSIPSRWAGATYEQYFGPGTRLTVT.

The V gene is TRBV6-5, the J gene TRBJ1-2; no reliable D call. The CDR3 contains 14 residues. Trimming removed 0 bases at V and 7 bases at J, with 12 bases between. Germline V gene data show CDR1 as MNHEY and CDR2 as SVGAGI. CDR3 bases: TGTGCCAGCAGTTACTCGAAGTCCGGCACTGGCTACACCTTC. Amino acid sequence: CASSYSKSGTGYTF.

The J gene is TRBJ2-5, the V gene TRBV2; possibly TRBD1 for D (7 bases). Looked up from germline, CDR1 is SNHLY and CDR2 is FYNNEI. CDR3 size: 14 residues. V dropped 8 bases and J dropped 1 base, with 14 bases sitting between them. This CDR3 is CASGRTGSQETQYF. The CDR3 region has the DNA TGTGCCAGCGGGAGGACAGGATCCCAAGAGACCCAGTACTTC.

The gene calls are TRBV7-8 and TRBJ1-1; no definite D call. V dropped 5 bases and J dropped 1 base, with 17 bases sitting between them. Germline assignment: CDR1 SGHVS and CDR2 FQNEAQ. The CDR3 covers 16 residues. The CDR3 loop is CASSLTTVRRNTEAFF. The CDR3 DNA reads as TGTGCCAGCAGCCTTACTACCGTACGGCGGAACACTGAAGCTTTCTTT.

The CDR3 is CASSLVGAAYEQYF. CDR3 DNA: TGTGCCAGCAGCTTAGTAGGGGCCGCCTACGAGCAGTACTTC. V and J are TRBV7-9 and TRBJ2-7; D might be TRBD1 (5 bases). Looked up from germline, CDR1 is SEHNR and CDR2 is FQNEAQ (reference sequence). The ends were cut back, 1 base at V and 2 bases at J, with 9 bases in the middle. The CDR3 consists of 14 residues.

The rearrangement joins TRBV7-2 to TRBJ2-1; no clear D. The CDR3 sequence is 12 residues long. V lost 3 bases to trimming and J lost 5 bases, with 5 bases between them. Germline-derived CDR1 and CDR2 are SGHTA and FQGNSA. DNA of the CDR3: TGTGCCAGCAGCTTGCAAAACAATGAGCAGTTCTTC. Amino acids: CASSLQNNEQFF.

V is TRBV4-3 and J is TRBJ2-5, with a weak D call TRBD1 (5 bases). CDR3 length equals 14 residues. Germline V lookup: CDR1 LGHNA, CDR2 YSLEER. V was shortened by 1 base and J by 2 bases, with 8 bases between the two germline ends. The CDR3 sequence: CASSQVRQQETQYF. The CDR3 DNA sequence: TGCGCCAGCAGCCAAGTTAGACAGCAAGAGACCCAGTACTTC.

The CDR3 DNA sequence: TGTGCCAGCAGGGCTAGCGTTGGCACAGATACGCAGTATTTT. Its translation: CASRASVGTDTQYF. This chain uses TRBV2 with TRBJ2-3; the D gene is possibly TRBD2 (6 bases). Germline V lookup: CDR1 SNHLY, CDR2 FYNNEI. CDR3 length: 14 residues. Trimming left V 6 bases short and J 1 base short, with 11 bases between. The whole variable domain, filled in from reference TRBV2 and TRBJ2-3, reads EPEVTQTPSHQVTQMGQEVILRCVPISNHLYFYWYRQILGQKVEFLVSFYNNEISEKSEIFDDQFSVERPDGSNFTLKIRSTKLEDSAMYFCASRASVGTDTQYFGPGTRLTVL.

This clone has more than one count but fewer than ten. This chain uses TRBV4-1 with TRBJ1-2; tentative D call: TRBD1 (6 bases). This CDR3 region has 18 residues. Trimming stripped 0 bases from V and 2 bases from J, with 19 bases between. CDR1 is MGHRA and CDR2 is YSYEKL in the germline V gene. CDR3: CASSQDRMQGGQNYGYTF. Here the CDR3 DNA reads TGCGCCAGCAGCCAAGATAGAATGCAAGGAGGACAGAACTATGGCTACACCTTC.

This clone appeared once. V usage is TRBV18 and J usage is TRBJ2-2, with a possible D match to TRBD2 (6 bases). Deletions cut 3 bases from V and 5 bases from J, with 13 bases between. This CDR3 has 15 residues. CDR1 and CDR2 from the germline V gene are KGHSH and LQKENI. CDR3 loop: CASSPTGGRTGELFF. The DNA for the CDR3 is TGTGCCAGCTCACCTACTGGGGGGAGAACCGGGGAGCTGTTTTTT.

CDR3 in amino acids: CASSHKAYNEQFF. DNA of the CDR3: TGCGCCAGCAGCCATAAGGCCTACAATGAGCAGTTCTTC. This chain connects TRBV4-3 to TRBJ2-1; D ambiguous. V was clipped by 3 bases and J by 2 bases, with 5 bases between them. The CDR3 runs to 13 residues. Germline-derived CDR1 and CDR2 are LGHNA and YSLEER.

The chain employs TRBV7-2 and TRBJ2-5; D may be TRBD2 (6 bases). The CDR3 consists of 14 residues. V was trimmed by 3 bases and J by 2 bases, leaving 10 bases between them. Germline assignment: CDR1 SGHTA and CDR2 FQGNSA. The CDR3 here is CASSFYSGQETQYF. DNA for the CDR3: TGTGCCAGCAGCTTTTATAGCGGACAAGAGACCCAGTACTTC.

The CDR3: CASSLHLAGASNNEQFF. CDR3 DNA sequence: TGTGCCAGCAGTCTCCATCTAGCGGGGGCTTCGAACAATGAGCAGTTCTTC. This sequence joins TRBV27 and TRBJ2-1; TRBD2 aligns across 10 bases. This CDR3 contains 17 residues. The germline gives CDR1 MNHEY, CDR2 SMNVEV (reference sequence). V lost 5 bases to trimming and J lost 5 bases; unmatched junction nucleotides: 12.

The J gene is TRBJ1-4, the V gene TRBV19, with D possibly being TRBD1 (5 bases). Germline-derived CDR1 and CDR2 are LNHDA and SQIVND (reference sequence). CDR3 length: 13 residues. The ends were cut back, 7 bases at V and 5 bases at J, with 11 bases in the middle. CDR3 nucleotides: TGTGCCAGTACTGGACAACTGAATGAAAAACTGTTTTTT. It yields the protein CASTGQLNEKLFF.

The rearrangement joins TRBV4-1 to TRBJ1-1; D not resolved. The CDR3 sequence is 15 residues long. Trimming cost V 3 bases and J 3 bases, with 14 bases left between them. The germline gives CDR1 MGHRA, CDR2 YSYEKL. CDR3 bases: TGCGCCAGCAGCCAGATTCTGACAATCCACACTGAAGCTTTCTTT. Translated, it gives CASSQILTIHTEAFF.

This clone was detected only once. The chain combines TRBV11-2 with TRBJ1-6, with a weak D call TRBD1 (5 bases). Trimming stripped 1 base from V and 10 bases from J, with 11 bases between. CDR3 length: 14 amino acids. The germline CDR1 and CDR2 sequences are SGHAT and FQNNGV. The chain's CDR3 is CASSLGGFRSPLHF. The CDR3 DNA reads TGTGCCAGCAGCTTAGGGGGGTTTAGGTCACCCCTCCACTTT.

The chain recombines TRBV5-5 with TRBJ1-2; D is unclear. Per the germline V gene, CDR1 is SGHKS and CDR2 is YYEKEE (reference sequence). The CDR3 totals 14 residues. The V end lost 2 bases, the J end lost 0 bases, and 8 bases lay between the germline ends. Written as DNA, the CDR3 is TGTGCCAGCAGCTTAACACTAGCTAACTATGGCTACACCTTC. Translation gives CASSLTLANYGYTF. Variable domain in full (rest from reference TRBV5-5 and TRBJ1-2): DAGVTQSPTHLIKTRGQQVTLRCSPISGHKSVSWYQQVLGQGPQFIFQYYEKEERGRGNFPDRFSARQFPNYSSELNVNALLLGDSALYLCASSLTLANYGYTFGSGTRLTVV.